A single sample is the source of the 4 T cell receptor beta chains below, sequenced in a study of shared clonotypes between healthy human individuals. The protocol was immunoSEQ multiplex PCR, while the TCRdb copy is restricted to in-frame clones and leaves out a portion. The data hold about 2.3 million clones, with about 92% observed a single time. Sequenced: naive CD4+ T cells from PBMCs. Described subset: CD45RA+ positively selected. All receptors come from a man in his late teens or twenties in good health. Some clones in this sample may be carry-over from other donors' samples.

This clone is a singleton in its sample. This sequence joins TRBV4-1 and TRBJ1-4; no clear D gene. This CDR3 contains 15 residues. V lost 8 bases and J 3 bases, leaving 16 bases between the germline ends. Germline loops: CDR1 MGHRA, CDR2 YSYEKL. The CDR3: CASRQAGRPNEKLFF. As DNA, the CDR3 is TGCGCCAGCCGTCAGGCTGGCAGACCTAATGAAAAACTGTTTTTT.

This sequence joins TRBV9 and TRBJ2-1; a weak D match, TRBD2 (6 bases). This CDR3 contains 14 residues. Trimming took 3 bases from V and 8 from J, leaving 15 bases between them. Germline CDR1 reads SGDLS; CDR2 reads YYNGEE. Written as DNA, the CDR3 is TGTGCCAGCAGCGCGGGACTTAGATCGGATGAGCAGTTCTTC. Its translation is CASSAGLRSDEQFF. Complete variable domain (other parts from reference TRBV9 and TRBJ2-1): DSGVTQTPKHLITATGQRVTLRCSPRSGDLSVYWYQQSLDQGLQFLIQYYNGEERAKGNILERFSAQQFPDLHSELNLSSLELGDSALYFCASSAGLRSDEQFFGPGTRLTVL.

Points on this clone: One junction end disagrees with the germline gene, perhaps due to a read error. V gene TRBV20-1 combines with J gene TRBJ2-3; perhaps TRBD2 as D (6 bases). Germline lookup yields CDR1 DFQATT and CDR2 SNEGSKA (reference sequence). The CDR3 totals 11 residues. For the CDR3, the DNA is TGCAGTGCTGGGTCACTCGGTTCGGGACTTTTT. Residues: CSAGSLGSGLF.

The rearrangement joins TRBV18 to TRBJ2-6; D unresolved. The CDR3 has 15 residues. The V and J ends lost 6 bases and 1 base respectively, with 10 bases between them. Per germline, CDR1 KGHSH and CDR2 LQKENI. The CDR3 DNA is TGTGCCAGCTCCACGATGGGGTCTGGGGCCAACGTCCTGACTTTC. Protein product: CASSTMGSGANVLTF.